One T cell receptor (beta chain) is described in this entry. What it binds is not known. It was one heparinised blood draw, averaging about 0.12 L, that each donor gave. The authors sorted CD4+ naive, central memory, regulatory and stem cell-like memory cells via CD45RO/CCR7/CD25/CD127/CD95/CD27. This entry belongs to a study of beta chain features in type 1 diabetes. Study conclusions and caveats: Junctions at VDJ sites from type 1 diabetes patients had fewer insertions and more deletions. There was a moderate but significant shortening of TCRB CDR3s in all four CD4+ subsets of Type 1 diabetes patients. Sequencing from cDNA could over-represent high-TCR-expressing cells.

CDR1 and CDR2 (germline): PRHDT, FYEKMQ (reference sequence). The CDR3 runs 14 residues. V dropped 6 bases and J dropped 8 bases, with 19 bases sitting between them. Expressed TCRB transcripts were sequenced, since all the RNA that had been isolated was reverse transcribed. Clones were read by immunoSEQ multiplex PCR, and TCRdb kept only the in-frame ones, dropping some. The sample consists of roughly 38,000 clones, about 66% of them appearing once. The clonotype was recovered from a man aged 25-45 years with type 1 diabetes. Some clones in this sample may be carry-over from other donors' samples. The chain joins TRBV13 to TRBJ1-2; the D gene is possibly TRBD1 (6 bases). Sequencing input: Tregs from blood. CDR3 sequence reads: CASRPTGSRTGYTF. In nucleotides, the CDR3 is TGTGCCAGCAGGCCTACAGGGTCCCGCACGGGCTACACCTTC.